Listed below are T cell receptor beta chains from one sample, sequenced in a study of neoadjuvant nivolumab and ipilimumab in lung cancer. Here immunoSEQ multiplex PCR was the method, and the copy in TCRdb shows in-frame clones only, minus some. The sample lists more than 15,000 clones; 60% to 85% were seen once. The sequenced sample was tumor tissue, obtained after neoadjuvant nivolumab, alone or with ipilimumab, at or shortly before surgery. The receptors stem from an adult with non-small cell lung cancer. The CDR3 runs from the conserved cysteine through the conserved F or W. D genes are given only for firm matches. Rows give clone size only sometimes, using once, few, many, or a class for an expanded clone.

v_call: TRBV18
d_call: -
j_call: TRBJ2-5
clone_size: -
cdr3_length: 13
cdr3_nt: TGTGCCAGCTCACCAGGGCCATCTGAGACCCAGTACTTC
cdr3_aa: CASSPGPSETQYF

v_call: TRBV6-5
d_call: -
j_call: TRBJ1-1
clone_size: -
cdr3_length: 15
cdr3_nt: TGTGCCAGCAGTTACTCATGGCCGGCAGAGACTGAAGCTTTCTTT
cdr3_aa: CASSYSWPAETEAFF

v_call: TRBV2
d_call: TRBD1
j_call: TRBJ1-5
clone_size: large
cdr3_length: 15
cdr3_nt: TGTGCCAGCAGCGACTACAGGGGAGGTAGTCAGCCCCAGCATTTT
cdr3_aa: CASSDYRGGSQPQHF

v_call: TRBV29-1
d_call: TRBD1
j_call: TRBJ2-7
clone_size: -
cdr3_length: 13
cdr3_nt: TGCAGCGTTGGGGGACAGGGGGGGTACGAGCAGTACTTC
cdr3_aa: CSVGGQGGYEQYF

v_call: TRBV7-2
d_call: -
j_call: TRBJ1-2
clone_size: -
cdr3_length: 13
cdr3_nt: TGTGCCAGCAGCCCACACATACTGAATGGCTACACCTTC
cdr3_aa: CASSPHILNGYTF

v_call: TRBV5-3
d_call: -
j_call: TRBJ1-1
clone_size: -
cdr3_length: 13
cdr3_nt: TGTGCCAGAAGTAAATCGGGCTACACTGAAGCTTTCTTT
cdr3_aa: CARSKSGYTEAFF

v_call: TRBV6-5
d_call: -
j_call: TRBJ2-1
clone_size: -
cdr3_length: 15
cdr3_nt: TGTGCCAGCAGATCCTCCCAGGGCTCCTACAATGAGCAGTTCTTC
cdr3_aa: CASRSSQGSYNEQFF

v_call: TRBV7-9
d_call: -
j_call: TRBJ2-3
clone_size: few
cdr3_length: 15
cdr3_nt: TGTGCCAGCACCCCCCCGGGGAGGAACACAGATACGCAGTATTTT
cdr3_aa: CASTPPGRNTDTQYF

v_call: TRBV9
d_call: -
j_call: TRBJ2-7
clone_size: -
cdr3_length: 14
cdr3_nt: TGTGCCAGCAGCGTAGGAGAACTTGATTACGAGCAGTACTTC
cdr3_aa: CASSVGELDYEQYF

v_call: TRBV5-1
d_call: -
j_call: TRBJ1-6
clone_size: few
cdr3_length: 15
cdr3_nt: TGTGCCAGCAGCCCGGAAGGGGCCCCTAATTCACCCCTCCACTTT
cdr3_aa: CASSPEGAPNSPLHF

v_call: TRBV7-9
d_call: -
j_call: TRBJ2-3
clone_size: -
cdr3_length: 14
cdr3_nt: TGTGCCAGCAGCACCTGGGAGGGGGGAGATACGCAGTATTTT
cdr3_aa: CASSTWEGGDTQYF

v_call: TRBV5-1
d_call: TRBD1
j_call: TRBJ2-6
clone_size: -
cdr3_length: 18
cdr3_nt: TGCGCCAGCAGCTTTTTGGACAGGGGGTACTCTGGGGCCAACGTCCTGACTTTC
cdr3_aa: CASSFLDRGYSGANVLTF

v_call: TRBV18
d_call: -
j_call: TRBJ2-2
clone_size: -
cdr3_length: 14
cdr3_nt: TGTGCCAGCTCACCTCGGGAATGGACCGGGGAGCTGTTTTTT
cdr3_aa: CASSPREWTGELFF

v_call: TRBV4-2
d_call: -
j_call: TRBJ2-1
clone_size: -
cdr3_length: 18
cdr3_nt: TGTGCCAGCAGCCAAGTGGCCCGAGGGGGCGGGGGATACAATGAGCAGTTCTTC
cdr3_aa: CASSQVARGGGGYNEQFF

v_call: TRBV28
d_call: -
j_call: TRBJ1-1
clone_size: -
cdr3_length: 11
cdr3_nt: TGTGCCAGCAGCACCGGGACAAAAGCTTTCTTT
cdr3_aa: CASSTGTKAFF

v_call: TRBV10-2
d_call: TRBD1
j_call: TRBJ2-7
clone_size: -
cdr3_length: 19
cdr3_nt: TGCGCCAGCAGGGCTGCCGGGACAGGGACCCTCCATACTCCCTACGAGCAGTACTTC
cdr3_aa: CASRAAGTGTLHTPYEQYF

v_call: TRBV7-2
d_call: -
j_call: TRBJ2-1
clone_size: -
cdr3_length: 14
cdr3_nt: TGTGCCAGCAGCTTAGCAGGGAGGACAAATGAGCAGTTCTTC
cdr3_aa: CASSLAGRTNEQFF

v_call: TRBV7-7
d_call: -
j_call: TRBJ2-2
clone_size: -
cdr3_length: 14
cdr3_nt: TGTGCCAGCAGCTTAGACAGGGATCGCGGGGAGCTGTTTTTT
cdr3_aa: CASSLDRDRGELFF

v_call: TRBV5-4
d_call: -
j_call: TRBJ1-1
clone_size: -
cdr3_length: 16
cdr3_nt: TGTGCCAGCAGCTTGGGTCCGGGGTACAGGGTTACTGAAGCTTTCTTT
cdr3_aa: CASSLGPGYRVTEAFF

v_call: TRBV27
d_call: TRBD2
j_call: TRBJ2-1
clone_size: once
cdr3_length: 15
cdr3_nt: TGTGCCAGCACCGACCTCGCGGGGGGCAACAATGAGCAGTTCTTC
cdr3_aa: CASTDLAGGNNEQFF

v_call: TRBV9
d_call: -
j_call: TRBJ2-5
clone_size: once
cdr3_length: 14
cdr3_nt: TGTGCCAGCAGCGTGGGCCGGGGACAAGAGACCCAGTACTTC
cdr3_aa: CASSVGRGQETQYF

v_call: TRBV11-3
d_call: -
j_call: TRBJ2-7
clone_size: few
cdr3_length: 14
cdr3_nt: TGTGCCAGCAGCACCGGGGGAGAAATCTACGAGCAGTACTTC
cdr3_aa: CASSTGGEIYEQYF

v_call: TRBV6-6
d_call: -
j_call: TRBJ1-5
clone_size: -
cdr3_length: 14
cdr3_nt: TGTGCCAGCAGTTACGGGGAAATTCATCAGCCCCAGCATTTT
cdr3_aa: CASSYGEIHQPQHF

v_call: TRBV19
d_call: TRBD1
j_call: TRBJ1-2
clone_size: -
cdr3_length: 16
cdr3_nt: TGTGCCAGTAGTATATTTGGGGACAGGGGGCAAAGTGGCTACACCTTC
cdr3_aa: CASSIFGDRGQSGYTF

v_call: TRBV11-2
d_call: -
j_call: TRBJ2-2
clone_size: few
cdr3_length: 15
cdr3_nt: TGTGCCAGCAGCCCCTTAGGGGGGGGCACCGGGGAGCTGTTTTTT
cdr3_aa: CASSPLGGGTGELFF

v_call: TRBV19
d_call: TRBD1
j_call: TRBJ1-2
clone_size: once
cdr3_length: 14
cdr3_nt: TGTGCCAGTAGTCCGTTGGACAGGGCCTATGGCTACACCTTC
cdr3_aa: CASSPLDRAYGYTF

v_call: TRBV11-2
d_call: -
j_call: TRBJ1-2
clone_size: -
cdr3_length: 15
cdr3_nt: TGTGCCAGCAGCCCCTCCCCGGGATTGTACTATGGCTACACCTTC
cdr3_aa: CASSPSPGLYYGYTF

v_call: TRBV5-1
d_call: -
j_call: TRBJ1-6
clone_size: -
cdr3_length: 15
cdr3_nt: TGCGCCAGCAGCCCAATCTTCGGGGTTAATTCACCCCTCCACTTT
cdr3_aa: CASSPIFGVNSPLHF